What follows describes a single T cell receptor beta chain. Its antigen is unknown. This entry comes from a study of T cell responses to AZD1222 COVID-19 vaccine. The table came from immunoSEQ multiplex PCR; TCRdb's copy has only in-frame clones and leaves some out. The sample records over 130,000 clones, approximately 90% being singletons. Study conclusions and caveats: CD4 TCRs associated with vaccination spanned spike, dominating at 160-218 and 743-854.

The CDR3 is made up of 14 amino acids. The germline CDR1 and CDR2 sequences are WNHNN and SYGVQD (reference sequence). V shed 2 bases and J shed 2 bases, with 8 bases lying between them. The sequences come from peripheral blood, collected 28 days after the second AZD1222 dose. V gene TRBV10-1 combines with J gene TRBJ2-3; D remains ambiguous. This TCR was recovered from an adult who received the AZD1222 COVID-19 vaccine. DNA of the CDR3: TGCGCCAGCAGTGAGGGACGAGACACAGATACGCAGTATTTT. It codes for CASSEGRDTDTQYF.